This entry describes one T cell receptor beta chain. Its antigen is not identified. Using a J-beta primer mix together with a sample-barcoded 5' primer, a second PCR was run for about 6 to 11 cycles. Every cDNA molecule bore a tag from a template-switch adaptor containing 12 random nucleotides. Each CDR3 protein is one row after TCRdb ran MiXCR on the 5' RACE reads. The repertoire holds over a million distinct CDR3 sequences, around 59% seen once, with about 6.7% in the top ten. This entry comes from a study of blood T cells in healthy people across ages. PBMCs were isolated at a quantity of at least 6.5 million per sample. A minimum of 5 micrograms of total RNA was extracted per sample. The CDR3 loop spans 17 amino acids. Germline-derived CDR1 and CDR2 are MNHEY and SMNVEV (reference sequence). The V segment lost 2 bases and the J segment 7 bases; nucleotides outside the gene matches: 10. Overall study results and limits: Long-lived donors carried more naive CD4+ cells and greater diversity than aged donors.

V gene TRBV27 combines with J gene TRBJ2-1, with 11 bases aligning to TRBD2. The receptor was derived from a man younger than 35 in good health. The specimen sequenced was blood. The CDR3 DNA reads TGTGCCAGCAGTTTAGTTGTTACTAGCGGGAGTCTAAATGAGCAGTTCTTC. Translated, it gives CASSLVVTSGSLNEQFF.